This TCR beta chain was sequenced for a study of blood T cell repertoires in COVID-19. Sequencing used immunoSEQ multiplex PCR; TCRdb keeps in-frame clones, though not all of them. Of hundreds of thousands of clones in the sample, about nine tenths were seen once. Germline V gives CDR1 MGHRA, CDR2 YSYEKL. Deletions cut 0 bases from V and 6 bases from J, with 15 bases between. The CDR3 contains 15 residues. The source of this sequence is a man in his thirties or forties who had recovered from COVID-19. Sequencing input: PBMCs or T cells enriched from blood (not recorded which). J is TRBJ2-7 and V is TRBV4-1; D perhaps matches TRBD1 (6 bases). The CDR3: CASSQDPGTPREQYF. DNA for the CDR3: TGCGCCAGCAGCCAAGACCCCGGGACACCTCGCGAGCAGTACTTC.